The 24 T cell receptor beta chains below all came from one sample that was sequenced in a study of shared clonotypes between healthy human individuals (dated by TCRdb to 2020 to 2021). Libraries were built with the immunoSEQ multiplex PCR assay. This is the immuneACCESS table as TCRdb keeps it, with only in-frame sequences that have V and J called. A part of the clones is gone; compared with another copy, unresolved V genes explain less than half, and the rest is unexplained. Here the sample has hundreds of thousands of clones; 90% to 96% occur a single time. The top ten constitute roughly 0.06% of the sample. The sample was naive CD4+ T cells sorted from blood. The sample's cell subset or site, from its label and the paper: CD45RA+ positively selected. The source of these receptors is a woman in her twenties or thirties in good health.

This chain connects TRBV18 to TRBJ1-2; weak D call: TRBD1 (6 bases). The CDR3 extends over 13 amino acids. The germline CDR1 and CDR2 sequences are KGHSH and LQKENI. The V gene lost 4 bases and the J gene lost 6 bases, with 12 bases spanning the gap. CDR3: CASSQAQGNGYTF. The CDR3 DNA reads as TGTGCCAGCTCACAGGCCCAGGGGAATGGCTACACCTTC.

This chain connects TRBV29-1 to TRBJ2-3; TRBD2 matches at 8 bases. After removal of 4 bases from V and 0 bases from J, the junction contained 6 bases not matched to a gene. The CDR3 consists of 15 residues. From germline, CDR1 is SQVTM and CDR2 ANQGSEA. The CDR3 DNA reads TGCAGCGTTGGGAGGACTAGCCTTAGCACAGATACGCAGTATTTT. Amino acids: CSVGRTSLSTDTQYF.

V and J are TRBV18 and TRBJ2-5; D possibly corresponds to TRBD1 (5 bases). The CDR3 has 16 amino acids. CDR1 and CDR2 (germline): KGHSH, LQKENI. Trimming removed 2 bases from V and 2 bases from J, with 15 bases in between. CDR3 protein: CASSPSAQGKQETQYF. The CDR3 DNA follows: TGTGCCAGCTCACCATCCGCTCAGGGCAAACAAGAGACCCAGTACTTC.

The gene calls are TRBV4-1 and TRBJ2-4; D unclear. V was trimmed by 4 bases and J by 0 bases, leaving 7 bases between them. Germline V gives CDR1 MGHRA, CDR2 YSYEKL. The CDR3 length is 14 residues. The CDR3 bases are TGCGCCAGCAGCCCGACGGGAGCCAAAAACATTCAGTACTTC. Encoded protein: CASSPTGAKNIQYF.

J is TRBJ1-4 and V is TRBV27; no definite D call. CDR1 MNHEY and CDR2 SMNVEV come from the germline V gene (reference sequence). The CDR3 length is 11 residues. The ends were cut back, 8 bases at V and 8 bases at J, with 9 bases in the middle. The DNA for the CDR3 is TGTGCCAGCCCTGAGAAGGAAAAACTGTTTTTT. Protein product: CASPEKEKLFF.

The V gene is TRBV7-2, the J gene TRBJ2-5; D may be TRBD1 (6 bases). The germline CDR1 and CDR2 sequences are SGHTA and FQGNSA. The CDR3 runs to 14 residues. V lost 6 bases, J lost 5 bases, and 16 bases lay in between. The CDR3 loop reads CASSKTVGAETQYF. The CDR3 coding sequence is TGTGCCAGCAGTAAGACCGTGGGGGCGGAGACCCAGTACTTC.

This rearrangement joins TRBV5-6 to TRBJ2-6; maybe TRBD1 (6 bases). V lost 1 base, J lost 2 bases, and 10 bases lay in between. The CDR3 is 16 amino acids. Germline V gene lookup returns CDR1 SGHDT and CDR2 YYEEEE. CDR3 protein: CASSLTGIAGANVLTF. The CDR3 coding sequence is TGTGCCAGCAGCTTGACAGGGATCGCTGGGGCCAACGTCCTGACTTTC.

The rearrangement joins TRBV30 to TRBJ1-3; D remains ambiguous. V lost 4 bases and J 4 bases, leaving 14 bases between the germline ends. The CDR3 is made up of 14 amino acids. Germline V gives CDR1 GTSNPN, CDR2 SVGIG (reference sequence). CDR3 in amino acids: CAWKAGTVGNTIYF. The CDR3 nucleotides are TGTGCCTGGAAAGCCGGAACCGTAGGAAACACCATATATTTT.

V and J are TRBV9 and TRBJ1-5; maybe TRBD1 (6 bases). The CDR3 has 16 residues. Germline V gene lookup returns CDR1 SGDLS and CDR2 YYNGEE. V lost 0 bases and J lost 0, with 10 bases in between. CDR3 bases: TGTGCCAGCAGCGTAGACGGAGGGGGTAGCAATCAGCCCCAGCATTTT. This gives the protein CASSVDGGGSNQPQHF.

The rearrangement links TRBV28 to TRBJ1-4; D is undetermined. The length of the CDR3 is 11 residues. V was shortened by 1 base and J by 14 bases, with 8 bases between the two germline ends. Germline V gene sequence: CDR1 MDHEN, CDR2 SYDVKM. CDR3 nucleotides: TGTGCCAGCAGTTTATCCGGAGGGCTGTTTTTT. It specifies CASSLSGGLFF.

This rearrangement joins TRBV28 to TRBJ2-3; D gene ambiguous. The germline CDR1 and CDR2 sequences are MDHEN and SYDVKM. V was clipped by 5 bases and J by 8 bases, with 11 bases between them. The CDR3 spans 12 residues. CDR3 sequence (DNA): TGTGCCAGCAGTCCTCCAAGGGTTACGCAGTATTTT. Translated, it gives CASSPPRVTQYF.

This sequence joins TRBV7-3 and TRBJ1-1, with TRBD1 identical over 7 bases. With 8 bases clipped from V and 1 base from J, the junction kept 4 bases outside the gene matches. Germline V gives CDR1 SGHTA, CDR2 FQGTGA. The CDR3 totals 13 residues. The DNA for the CDR3 is TGTGCCAGCGGCCGACAGGGGAACACTGAAGCTTTCTTT. This gives the protein CASGRQGNTEAFF.

J is TRBJ2-7 and V is TRBV19, with TRBD2 matching 12 bases. Germline V gene sequence: CDR1 LNHDA, CDR2 SQIVND (reference sequence). This CDR3 contains 14 residues. The J segment lost 6 bases and the V segment lost 5 bases, leaving 5 bases of the junction unmatched. As DNA, the CDR3 is TGTGCCAGTAGTCCCGGACTAGCGGGATCCGAGCAGTACTTC. Residues: CASSPGLAGSEQYF.

The chain links TRBV18 to TRBJ2-2, with 9 bases aligning to TRBD1. The germline V gene has CDR1 KGHSH and CDR2 LQKENI. V shed 6 bases and J 1 base; nucleotides not matched to a gene: 6. The CDR3 spans 16 residues. The CDR3 sequence is CASSTGGAQNTGELFF. The CDR3 region has the DNA TGTGCCAGCTCCACAGGGGGCGCCCAGAACACCGGGGAGCTGTTTTTT.

The chain couples TRBV18 to TRBJ2-3; no clear D. Germline V gene lookup returns CDR1 KGHSH and CDR2 LQKENI. Trimming removed 6 bases from V and 5 bases from J, with 21 bases in between. CDR3 length: 16 residues. The CDR3 sequence is CASSPRASTPLDTQYF. In DNA form, the CDR3 reads TGTGCCAGCTCTCCCCGGGCCTCTACGCCATTAGATACGCAGTATTTT.

The V gene is TRBV6-6, the J gene TRBJ2-5; 9 nucleotides line up with TRBD2. The germline V gene has CDR1 MNHNY and CDR2 SVGAGI (reference sequence). Germline trimming cut 7 bases from V and 5 bases from J; bases unmatched to any gene: 11. The CDR3 length is 15 residues. The CDR3: CASMAPLAGEETQYF. CDR3 bases: TGTGCCAGCATGGCCCCCTTAGCGGGAGAGGAGACCCAGTACTTC.

This clone occurred a few times. This chain joins TRBV19 and TRBJ1-5, with D unresolved. CDR1 is LNHDA, CDR2 SQIVND, per germline (reference sequence). The CDR3 loop spans 14 amino acids. Between the trimmed V and J ends, which lost 6 bases and 0 bases, there was a span of 9 bases. CDR3 coding DNA: TGTGCCAGTAGCGACTTAGGTAGCAATCAGCCCCAGCATTTT. Its translation is CASSDLGSNQPQHF.

The J gene is TRBJ1-3, the V gene TRBV5-5, with D unclear. This CDR3 has 15 residues. V was shortened by 4 bases and J by 4 bases, with 15 bases between the two germline ends. Germline-derived CDR1 and CDR2 are SGHKS and YYEKEE (reference sequence). The CDR3 loop is CASSRNMNPGNTIYF. CDR3 nucleotides: TGTGCCAGCAGCCGTAACATGAACCCCGGAAACACCATATATTTT.

V gene TRBV19 combines with J gene TRBJ2-1; D unresolved. CDR1 is LNHDA and CDR2 is SQIVND in the germline V gene (reference sequence). The CDR3 loop spans 13 amino acids. Trimming shortened V by 2 bases and J by 8 bases, and 10 bases separated the two germline ends. Written as DNA, the CDR3 is TGTGCCAGTAGTATATTTGGCCGTTATGAGCAGTTCTTC. Translated: CASSIFGRYEQFF.

The chain combines TRBV7-8 with TRBJ2-7, with D perhaps matching TRBD1 (7 bases). V lost 3 bases, J lost 0 bases, and 15 bases lay in between. CDR3 length: 16 residues. Germline V gives CDR1 SGHVS, CDR2 FQNEAQ. CDR3 sequence: CASSFLGGTASYEQYF. In DNA form, the CDR3 reads TGTGCCAGCAGCTTCCTGGGCGGGACAGCCTCCTACGAGCAGTACTTC. The full variable domain, its missing parts supplied by reference TRBV7-8 and TRBJ2-7, is GAGVSQSPRYKVAKRGQDVALRCDPISGHVSLFWYQQALGQGPEFLTYFQNEAQLDKSGLPSDRFFAERPEGSVSTLKIQRTQQEDSAVYLCASSFLGGTASYEQYFGPGTRLTVT.

The rearrangement links TRBV19 to TRBJ2-6; 8 bases match TRBD1. Trimming took 4 bases from V and 3 from J; bases not matched to a gene: 8. This CDR3 is 17 amino acids long. Germline V gene data show CDR1 as LNHDA and CDR2 as SQIVND (reference sequence). The CDR3 nucleotides read TGTGCCAGTAGTAATCCGGGACAGGCTAGTGGGGCCAACGTCCTGACTTTC. This sequence encodes CASSNPGQASGANVLTF. Together with reference TRBV19 and TRBJ2-6, the CDR3 gives the full variable domain: DGGITQSPKYLFRKEGQNVTLSCEQNLNHDAMYWYRQDPGQGLRLIYYSQIVNDFQKGDIAEGYSVSREKKESFPLTVTSAQKNPTAFYLCASSNPGQASGANVLTFGAGSRLTVL.

This sequence joins TRBV18 and TRBJ2-7; a possible D gene is TRBD1 (6 bases). V was trimmed by 4 bases and J by 4 bases, leaving 17 bases between them. The germline gives CDR1 KGHSH, CDR2 LQKENI. The CDR3 length is 15 residues. CDR3 amino acids: CASSRPGHGDYEQYF. The DNA of the CDR3 is TGTGCCAGCTCACGACCGGGACACGGGGATTACGAGCAGTACTTC. Full variable domain (missing parts from reference TRBV18 and TRBJ2-7): NAGVMQNPRHLVRRRGQEARLRCSPMKGHSHVYWYRQLPEEGLKFMVYLQKENIIDESGMPKERFSAEFPKEGPSILRIQQVVRGDSAAYFCASSRPGHGDYEQYFGPGTRLTVT.

This clone was seen only once. This rearrangement joins TRBV11-2 to TRBJ1-2; D not resolved. The germline gives CDR1 SGHAT, CDR2 FQNNGV. Trimming stripped 5 bases from V and 0 bases from J, with 10 bases between. CDR3 length: 14 amino acids. The CDR3 nucleotides read TGTGCCAGCAGCCCGACTGAAGCTAACTATGGCTACACCTTC. Amino acids: CASSPTEANYGYTF.

The chain couples TRBV18 to TRBJ2-5; 8 positions match TRBD2. This CDR3 comprises 14 residues. The V gene's germline CDR1 is KGHSH and CDR2 LQKENI. J was trimmed by 1 base and V by 4 bases; bases with no gene match: 2. The CDR3 sequence: CASSLTSGQETQYF. The CDR3 DNA follows: TGTGCCAGCTCACTCACTAGCGGCCAAGAGACCCAGTACTTC.